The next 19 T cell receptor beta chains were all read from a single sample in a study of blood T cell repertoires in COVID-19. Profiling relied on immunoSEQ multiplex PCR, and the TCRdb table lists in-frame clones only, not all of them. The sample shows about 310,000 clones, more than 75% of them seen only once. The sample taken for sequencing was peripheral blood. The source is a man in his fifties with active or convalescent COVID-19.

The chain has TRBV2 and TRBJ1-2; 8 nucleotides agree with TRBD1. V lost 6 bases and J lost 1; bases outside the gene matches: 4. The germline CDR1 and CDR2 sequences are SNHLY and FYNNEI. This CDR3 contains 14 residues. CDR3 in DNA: TGTGCCAGCAGGAACAGGGGGTTTAACTATGGCTACACCTTC. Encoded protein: CASRNRGFNYGYTF.

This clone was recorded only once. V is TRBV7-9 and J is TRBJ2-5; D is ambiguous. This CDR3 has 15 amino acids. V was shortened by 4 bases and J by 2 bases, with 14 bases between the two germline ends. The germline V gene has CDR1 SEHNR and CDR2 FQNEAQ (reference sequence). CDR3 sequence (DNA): TGTGCCAGCAGCTCGAGACTGGCCCTACAAGAGACCCAGTACTTC. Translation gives CASSSRLALQETQYF.

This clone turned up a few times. For the CDR3, the DNA is TGTGCCAGCAGCCAATCTCTGGGACAGGATCAGCCCCAGCATTTT. Protein product: CASSQSLGQDQPQHF. The V and J genes are TRBV3-1 (or the pseudogene TRBV3-2) and TRBJ1-5, with TRBD1 identical over 8 bases. Germline CDR1 is LGHDT and CDR2 is YNNKEL (reference sequence). Trimming at V came to 2 bases and at J to 5 bases, leaving 5 bases not matched to a gene. The CDR3 sequence is 15 residues long.

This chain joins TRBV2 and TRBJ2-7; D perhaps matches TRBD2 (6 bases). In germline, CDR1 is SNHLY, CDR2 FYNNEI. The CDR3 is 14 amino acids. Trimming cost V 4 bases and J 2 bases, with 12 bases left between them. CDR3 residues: CASSGRGGTYEQYF. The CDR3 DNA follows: TGTGCCAGCAGTGGGCGGGGTGGTACCTACGAGCAGTACTTC.

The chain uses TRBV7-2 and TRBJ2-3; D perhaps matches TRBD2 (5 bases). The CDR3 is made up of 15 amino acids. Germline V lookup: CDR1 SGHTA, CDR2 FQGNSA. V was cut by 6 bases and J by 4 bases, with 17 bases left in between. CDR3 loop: CASSRVTGLSDTQYF. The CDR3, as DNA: TGTGCCAGCAGTCGTGTAACGGGGTTATCAGATACGCAGTATTTT.

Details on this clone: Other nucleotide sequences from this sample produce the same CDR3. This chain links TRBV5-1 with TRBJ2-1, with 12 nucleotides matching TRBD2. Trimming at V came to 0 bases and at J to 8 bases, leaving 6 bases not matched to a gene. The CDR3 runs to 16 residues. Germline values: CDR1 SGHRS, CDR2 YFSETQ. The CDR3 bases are TGCGCCAGCAGCTTGGGGCTAGCGGGGGGGCAGGATGAGCAGTTCTTC. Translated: CASSLGLAGGQDEQFF. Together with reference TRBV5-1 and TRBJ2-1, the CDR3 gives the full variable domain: KAGVTQTPRYLIKTRGQQVTLSCSPISGHRSVSWYQQTPGQGLQFLFEYFSETQRNKGNFPGRFSGRQFSNSRSEMNVSTLELGDSALYLCASSLGLAGGQDEQFFGPGTRLTVL.

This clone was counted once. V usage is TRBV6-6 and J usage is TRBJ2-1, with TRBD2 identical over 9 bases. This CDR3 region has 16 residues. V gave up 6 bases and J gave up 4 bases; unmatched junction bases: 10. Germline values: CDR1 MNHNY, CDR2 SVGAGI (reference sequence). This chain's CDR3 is CASSPLASGKYNEQFF. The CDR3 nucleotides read TGTGCCAGCAGCCCCCTAGCTAGCGGGAAATACAATGAGCAGTTCTTC.

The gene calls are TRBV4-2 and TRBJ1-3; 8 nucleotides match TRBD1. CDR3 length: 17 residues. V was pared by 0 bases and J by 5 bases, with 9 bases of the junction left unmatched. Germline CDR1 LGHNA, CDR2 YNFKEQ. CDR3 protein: CASSQDVRGRERNTIYF. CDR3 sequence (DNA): TGTGCCAGCAGCCAAGATGTCAGGGGGCGGGAGAGAAACACCATATATTTT.

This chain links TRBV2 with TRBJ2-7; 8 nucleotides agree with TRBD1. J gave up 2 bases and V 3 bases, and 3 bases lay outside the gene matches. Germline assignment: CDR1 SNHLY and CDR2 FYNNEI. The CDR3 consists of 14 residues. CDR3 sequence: CASSELQGAYEQYF. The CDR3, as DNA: TGTGCCAGCAGTGAGTTACAGGGGGCCTACGAGCAGTACTTC.

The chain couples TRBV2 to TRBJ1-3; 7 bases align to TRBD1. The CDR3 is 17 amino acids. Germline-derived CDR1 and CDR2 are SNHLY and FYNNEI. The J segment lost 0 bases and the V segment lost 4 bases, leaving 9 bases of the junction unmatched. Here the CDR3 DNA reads TGTGCCAGCAGTGTTCCCACGCAGGGGGTCTCTGGAAACACCATATATTTT. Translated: CASSVPTQGVSGNTIYF.

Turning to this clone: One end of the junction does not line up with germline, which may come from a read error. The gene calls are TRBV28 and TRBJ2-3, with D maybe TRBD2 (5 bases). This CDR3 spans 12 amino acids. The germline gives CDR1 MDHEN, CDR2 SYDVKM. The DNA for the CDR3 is TGTACCAGCAGTCGAGGGTACGATACGCAGTATTTT. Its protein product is CTSSRGYDTQYF. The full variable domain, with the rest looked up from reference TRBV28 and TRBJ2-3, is DVKVTQSSRYLVKRTGEKVFLECVQDMDHENMFWYRQDPGLGLRLIYFSYDVKMKEKGDIPEGYSVSREKKERFSLILESASTNQTSMYLCTSSRGYDTQYFGPGTRLTVL.

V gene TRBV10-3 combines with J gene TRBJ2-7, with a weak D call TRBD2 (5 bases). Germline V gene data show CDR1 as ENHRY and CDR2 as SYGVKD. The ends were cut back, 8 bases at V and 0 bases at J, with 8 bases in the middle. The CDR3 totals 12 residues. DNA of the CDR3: TGTGCCATCGGAGGCACCTCCTACGAGCAGTACTTC. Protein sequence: CAIGGTSYEQYF.

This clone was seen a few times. The CDR3 DNA sequence: TGTGCCAGCAGCCGTATAGCGGGGGGGAAGGCAGATACGCAGTATTTT. Translation gives CASSRIAGGKADTQYF. V gene TRBV5-6 combines with J gene TRBJ2-3; 11 bases match TRBD2. This CDR3 region has 16 residues. Germline V gene data show CDR1 as SGHDT and CDR2 as YYEEEE. Trimming removed 4 bases from V and 4 bases from J; junction bases left unmatched: 8.

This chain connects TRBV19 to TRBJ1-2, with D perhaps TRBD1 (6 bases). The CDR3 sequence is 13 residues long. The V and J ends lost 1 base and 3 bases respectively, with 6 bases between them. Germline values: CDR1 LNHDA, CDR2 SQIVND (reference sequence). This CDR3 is CASSIGQDYGYTF. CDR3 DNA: TGTGCCAGTAGTATAGGACAGGACTATGGCTACACCTTC. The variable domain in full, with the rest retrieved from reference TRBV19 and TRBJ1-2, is DGGITQSPKYLFRKEGQNVTLSCEQNLNHDAMYWYRQDPGQGLRLIYYSQIVNDFQKGDIAEGYSVSREKKESFPLTVTSAQKNPTAFYLCASSIGQDYGYTFGSGTRLTVV.

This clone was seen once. The CDR3 DNA is TGCGCCAGCAGCTTGGCTGGGGGACAGGCAGGTGGAAACACCATATATTTT. Its translation: CASSLAGGQAGGNTIYF. The chain has TRBV5-1 and TRBJ1-3, with TRBD1 identical over 8 bases. From germline, CDR1 is SGHRS and CDR2 YFSETQ. Trimming cost V 0 bases and J 3 bases; bases outside gene matches: 8. CDR3 length: 17 amino acids. Supplemented by reference TRBV5-1 and TRBJ1-3, the full variable domain reads KAGVTQTPRYLIKTRGQQVTLSCSPISGHRSVSWYQQTPGQGLQFLFEYFSETQRNKGNFPGRFSGRQFSNSRSEMNVSTLELGDSALYLCASSLAGGQAGGNTIYFGEGSWLTVV.

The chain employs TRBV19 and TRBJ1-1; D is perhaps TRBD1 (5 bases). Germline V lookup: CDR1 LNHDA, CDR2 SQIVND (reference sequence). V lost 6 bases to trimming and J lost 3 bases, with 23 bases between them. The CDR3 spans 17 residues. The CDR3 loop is CASRPRQGAYLDTEAFF. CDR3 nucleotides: TGTGCCAGTAGACCTAGGCAGGGCGCGTACCTGGACACTGAAGCTTTCTTT.

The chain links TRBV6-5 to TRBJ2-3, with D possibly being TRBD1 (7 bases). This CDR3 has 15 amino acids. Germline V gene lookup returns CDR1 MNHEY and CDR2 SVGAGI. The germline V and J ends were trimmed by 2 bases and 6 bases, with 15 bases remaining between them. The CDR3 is CASSYTAGGSDTQYF. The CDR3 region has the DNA TGTGCCAGCAGTTACACGGCAGGGGGGTCGGATACGCAGTATTTT.

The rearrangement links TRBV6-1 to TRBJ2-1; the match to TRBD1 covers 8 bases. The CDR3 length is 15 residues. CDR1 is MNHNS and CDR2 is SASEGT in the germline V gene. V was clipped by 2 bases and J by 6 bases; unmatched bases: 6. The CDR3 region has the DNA TGTGCCAGCAGTGAACGCAGGGGGCTAAGCAATGAGCAGTTCTTC. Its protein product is CASSERRGLSNEQFF.

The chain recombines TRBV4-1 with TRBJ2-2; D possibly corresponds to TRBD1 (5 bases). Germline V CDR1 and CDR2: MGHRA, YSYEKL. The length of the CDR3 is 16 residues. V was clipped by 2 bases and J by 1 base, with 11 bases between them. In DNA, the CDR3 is TGCGCCAGCAGCCAAATTCCGACAGAGAACACCGGGGAGCTGTTTTTT. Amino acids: CASSQIPTENTGELFF.